The T cell receptor (beta chain) under discussion was sequenced for a study of shared clonotypes between healthy human individuals. Study observations and caveats: Only blood was sampled, and tissue TCR repertoires likely differ from blood ones.

Splitting of each subset's genomic DNA was done evenly across several immunoSEQ plates. TCRdb keeps only in-frame clones here, not all; method: immunoSEQ multiplex PCR. Counted here are some 980,000 clones, approximately 80% occurring once; the ten biggest clones make up over 1.3%. CDR3 size: 15 residues. V was cut by 2 bases and J by 4 bases, with 12 bases left in between. CDR1 is SGHVS, CDR2 FNYEAQ, per germline. This clone showed up just once. The target antigen is unknown. Sequencing was carried out using memory CD4+ T cells sorted from blood. The subset was: CD45RA-negative fraction. This sequence joins TRBV7-6 and TRBJ2-1; D remains unclear. The receptor was isolated from a man between 18 and 29 years old in good health. CDR3 sequence (DNA): TGTGCCAGCAGCTTAACTCGGTCGCCATACAATGAGCAGTTCTTC. Translating it yields CASSLTRSPYNEQFF.